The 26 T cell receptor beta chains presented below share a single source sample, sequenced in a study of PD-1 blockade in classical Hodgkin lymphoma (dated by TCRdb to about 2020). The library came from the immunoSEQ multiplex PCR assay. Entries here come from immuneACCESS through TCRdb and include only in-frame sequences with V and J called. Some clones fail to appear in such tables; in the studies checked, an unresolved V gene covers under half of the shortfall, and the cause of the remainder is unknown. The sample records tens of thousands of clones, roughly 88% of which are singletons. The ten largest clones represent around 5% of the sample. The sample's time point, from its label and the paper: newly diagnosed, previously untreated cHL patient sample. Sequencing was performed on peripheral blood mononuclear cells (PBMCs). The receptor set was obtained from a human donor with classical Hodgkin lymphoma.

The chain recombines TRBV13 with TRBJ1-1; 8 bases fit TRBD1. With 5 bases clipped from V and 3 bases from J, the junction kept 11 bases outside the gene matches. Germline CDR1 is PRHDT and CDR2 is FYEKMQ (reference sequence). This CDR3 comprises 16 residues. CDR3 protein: CASSPFGQGPYTEAFF. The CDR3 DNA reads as TGTGCCAGCAGCCCTTTTGGACAGGGCCCGTACACTGAAGCTTTCTTT.

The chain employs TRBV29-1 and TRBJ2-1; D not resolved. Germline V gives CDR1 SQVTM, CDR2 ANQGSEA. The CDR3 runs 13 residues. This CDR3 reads CSSAPSSYNEQFF. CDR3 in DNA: TGCAGTAGTGCGCCAAGCTCCTACAATGAGCAGTTCTTC.

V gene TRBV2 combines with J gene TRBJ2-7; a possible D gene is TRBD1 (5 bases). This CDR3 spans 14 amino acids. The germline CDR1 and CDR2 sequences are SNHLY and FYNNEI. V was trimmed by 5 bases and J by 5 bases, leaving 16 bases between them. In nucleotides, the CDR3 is TGTGCCAGCAGTCCCTCAAGATGGGGCGACGAGCAGTACTTC. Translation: CASSPSRWGDEQYF.

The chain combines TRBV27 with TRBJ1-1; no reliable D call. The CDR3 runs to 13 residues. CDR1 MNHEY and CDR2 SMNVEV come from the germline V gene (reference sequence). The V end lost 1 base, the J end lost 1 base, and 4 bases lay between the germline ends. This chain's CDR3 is CASSLLGNTEAFF. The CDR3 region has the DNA TGTGCCAGCAGTTTATTGGGGAACACTGAAGCTTTCTTT.

CDR3 region: CASSLVVNYGYTF. CDR3 nucleotides: TGCGCCAGCAGCTTGGTAGTTAACTATGGCTACACCTTC. J is TRBJ1-2 and V is TRBV5-1; D gene unclear. CDR1 and CDR2 from the germline V gene are SGHRS and YFSETQ. Between the trimmed V and J ends, which lost 0 bases and 1 base, there was a span of 4 bases. This CDR3 comprises 13 residues.

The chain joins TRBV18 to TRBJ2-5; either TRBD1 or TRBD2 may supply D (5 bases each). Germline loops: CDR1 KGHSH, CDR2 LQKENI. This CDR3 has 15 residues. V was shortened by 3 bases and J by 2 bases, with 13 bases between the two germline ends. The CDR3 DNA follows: TGTGCCAGCTCACCTAGAGGGGCGGCTCAAGAGACCCAGTACTTC. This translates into CASSPRGAAQETQYF.

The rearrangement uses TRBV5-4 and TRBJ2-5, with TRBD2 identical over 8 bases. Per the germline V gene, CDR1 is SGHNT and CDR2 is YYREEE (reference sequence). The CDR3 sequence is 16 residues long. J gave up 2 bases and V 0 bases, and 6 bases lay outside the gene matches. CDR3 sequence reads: CASSLGIAGLQETQYF. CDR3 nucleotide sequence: TGTGCCAGCAGCTTGGGGATAGCGGGGTTACAAGAGACCCAGTACTTC.

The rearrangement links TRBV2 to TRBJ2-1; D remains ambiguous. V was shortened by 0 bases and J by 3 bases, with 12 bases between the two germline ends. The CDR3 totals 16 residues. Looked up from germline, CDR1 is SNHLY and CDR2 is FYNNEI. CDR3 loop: CASSEAAYPYYNEQFF. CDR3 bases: TGTGCCAGCAGTGAAGCCGCCTATCCTTACTACAATGAGCAGTTCTTC.

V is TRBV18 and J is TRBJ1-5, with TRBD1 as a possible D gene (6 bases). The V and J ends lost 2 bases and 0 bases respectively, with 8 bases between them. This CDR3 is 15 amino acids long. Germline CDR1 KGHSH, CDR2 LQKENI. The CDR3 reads CASSPGQYSNQPQHF. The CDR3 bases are TGTGCCAGCTCACCAGGACAGTATAGCAATCAGCCCCAGCATTTT. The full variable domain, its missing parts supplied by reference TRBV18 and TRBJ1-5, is NAGVMQNPRHLVRRRGQEARLRCSPMKGHSHVYWYRQLPEEGLKFMVYLQKENIIDESGMPKERFSAEFPKEGPSILRIQQVVRGDSAAYFCASSPGQYSNQPQHFGDGTRLSIL.

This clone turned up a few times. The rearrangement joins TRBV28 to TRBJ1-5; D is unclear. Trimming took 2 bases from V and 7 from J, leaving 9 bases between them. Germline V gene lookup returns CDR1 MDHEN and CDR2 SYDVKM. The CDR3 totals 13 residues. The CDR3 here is CASSLLLLQPQHF. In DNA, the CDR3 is TGTGCCAGCAGTTTACTTTTGCTCCAGCCCCAGCATTTT.

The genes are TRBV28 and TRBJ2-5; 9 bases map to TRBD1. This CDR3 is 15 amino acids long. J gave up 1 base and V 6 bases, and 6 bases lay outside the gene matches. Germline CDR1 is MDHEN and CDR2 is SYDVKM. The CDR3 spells CASRRTGVPQETQYF. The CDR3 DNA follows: TGTGCCAGCAGGCGGACAGGGGTCCCCCAAGAGACCCAGTACTTC.

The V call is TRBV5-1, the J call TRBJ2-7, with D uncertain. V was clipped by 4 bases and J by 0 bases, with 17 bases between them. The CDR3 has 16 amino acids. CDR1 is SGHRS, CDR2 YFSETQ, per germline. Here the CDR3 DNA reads TGCGCCAGCAGCGTTGAATCATCTGGATTCTCCTACGAGCAGTACTTC. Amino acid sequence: CASSVESSGFSYEQYF.

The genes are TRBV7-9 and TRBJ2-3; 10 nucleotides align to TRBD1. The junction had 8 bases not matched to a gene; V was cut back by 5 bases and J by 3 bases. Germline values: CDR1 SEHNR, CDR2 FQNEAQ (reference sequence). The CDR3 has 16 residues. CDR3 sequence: CASSRQGATRTDTQYF. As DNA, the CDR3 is TGTGCCAGCAGCAGACAGGGGGCAACTAGGACAGATACGCAGTATTTT.

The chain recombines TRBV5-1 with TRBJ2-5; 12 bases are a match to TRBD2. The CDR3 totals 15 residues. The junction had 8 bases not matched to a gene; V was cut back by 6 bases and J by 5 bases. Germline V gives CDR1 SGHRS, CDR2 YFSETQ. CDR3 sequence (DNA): TGCGCCAGCAAGCAGACTAGCGGGAGTCACGAGACCCAGTACTTC. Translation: CASKQTSGSHETQYF.

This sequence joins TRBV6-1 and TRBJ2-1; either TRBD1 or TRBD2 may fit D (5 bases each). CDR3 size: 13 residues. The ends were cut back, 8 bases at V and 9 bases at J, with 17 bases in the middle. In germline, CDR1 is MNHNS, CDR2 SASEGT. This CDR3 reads CASRDPQWTEQFF. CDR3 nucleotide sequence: TGTGCCAGCCGGGACCCCCAATGGACTGAGCAGTTCTTC.

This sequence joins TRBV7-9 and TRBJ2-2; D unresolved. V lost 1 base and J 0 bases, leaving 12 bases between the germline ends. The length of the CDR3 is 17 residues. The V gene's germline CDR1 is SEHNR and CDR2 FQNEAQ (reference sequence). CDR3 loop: CASSLGAGPANTGELFF. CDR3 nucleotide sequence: TGTGCCAGCAGCTTAGGGGCCGGGCCCGCGAACACCGGGGAGCTGTTTTTT.

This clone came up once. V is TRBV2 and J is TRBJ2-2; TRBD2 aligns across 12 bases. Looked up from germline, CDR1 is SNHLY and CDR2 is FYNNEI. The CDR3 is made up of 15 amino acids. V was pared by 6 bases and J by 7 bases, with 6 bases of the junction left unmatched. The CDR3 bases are TGTGCCAGCAGACTAGCGGGAGGAGTCGGCGGGGAGCTGTTTTTT. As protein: CASRLAGGVGGELFF.

The CDR3 protein is CASSLVGDTQYF. The DNA for the CDR3 is TGTGCCAGCAGCTTAGTAGGGGATACGCAGTATTTT. This chain connects TRBV7-6 to TRBJ2-3; no definite D call. The CDR3 is 12 residues long. The V end lost 1 base, the J end lost 6 bases, and 5 bases lay between the germline ends. Germline lookup yields CDR1 SGHVS and CDR2 FNYEAQ.

The CDR3: CASSPGTSGTNNEQFF. CDR3 coding DNA: TGTGCCAGCAGCCCCGGGACTAGCGGGACAAACAATGAGCAGTTCTTC. V gene TRBV16 combines with J gene TRBJ2-1; 13 nucleotides align to TRBD2. CDR3 length: 16 amino acids. Germline V gene sequence: CDR1 KGHSY, CDR2 FQNENV. V was pared by 4 bases and J by 5 bases, with 5 bases of the junction left unmatched.

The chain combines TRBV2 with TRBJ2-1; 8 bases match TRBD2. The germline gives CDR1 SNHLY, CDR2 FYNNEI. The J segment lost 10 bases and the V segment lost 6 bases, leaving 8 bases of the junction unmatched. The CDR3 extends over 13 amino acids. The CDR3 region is CASRGFSGMEQFF. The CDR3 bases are TGTGCCAGCAGGGGATTTAGCGGGATGGAGCAGTTCTTC.

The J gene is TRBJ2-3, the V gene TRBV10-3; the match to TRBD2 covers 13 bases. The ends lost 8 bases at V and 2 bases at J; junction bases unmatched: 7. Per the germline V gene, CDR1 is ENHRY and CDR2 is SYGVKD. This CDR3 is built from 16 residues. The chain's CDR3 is CAIQKGTSGTTDTQYF. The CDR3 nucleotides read TGTGCCATCCAAAAAGGGACTAGCGGGACCACAGATACGCAGTATTTT.

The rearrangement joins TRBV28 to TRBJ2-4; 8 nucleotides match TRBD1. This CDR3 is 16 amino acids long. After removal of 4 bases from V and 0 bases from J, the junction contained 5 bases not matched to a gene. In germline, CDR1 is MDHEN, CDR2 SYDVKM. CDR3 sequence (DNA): TGTGCCAGCAGTTGGGACAGGCCACTAGCCAAAAACATTCAGTACTTC. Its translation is CASSWDRPLAKNIQYF.

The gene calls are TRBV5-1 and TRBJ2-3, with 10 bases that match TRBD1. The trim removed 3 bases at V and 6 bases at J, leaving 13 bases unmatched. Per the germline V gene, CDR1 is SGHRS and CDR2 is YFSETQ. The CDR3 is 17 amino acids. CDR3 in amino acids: CASSSGQGGSTIDTQYF. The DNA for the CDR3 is TGCGCCAGCAGCTCCGGACAGGGGGGCTCGACAATTGATACGCAGTATTTT.

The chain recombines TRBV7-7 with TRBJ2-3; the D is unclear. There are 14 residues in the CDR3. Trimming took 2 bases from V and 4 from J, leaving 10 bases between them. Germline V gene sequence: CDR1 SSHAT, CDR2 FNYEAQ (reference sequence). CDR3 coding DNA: TGTGCCAGCAGCTTATTTACAGCTGCAGATACGCAGTATTTT. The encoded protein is CASSLFTAADTQYF.

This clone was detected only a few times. CDR3 nucleotide sequence: TGTGCCAGCAGTGATCCGGGACAGGGGGACGAGCAGTACGTC. It translates to CASSDPGQGDEQYV. The J gene is TRBJ2-7, the V gene TRBV6-1; 11 bases line up with TRBD1. The CDR3 length is 14 residues. Per germline, CDR1 MNHNS and CDR2 SASEGT. Trimming cost V 3 bases and J 5 bases; bases outside gene matches: 3.

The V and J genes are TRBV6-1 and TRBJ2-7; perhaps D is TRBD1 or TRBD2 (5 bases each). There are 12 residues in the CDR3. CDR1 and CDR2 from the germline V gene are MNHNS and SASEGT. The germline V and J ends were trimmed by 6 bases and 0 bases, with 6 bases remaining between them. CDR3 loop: CASRGDSYEQYF. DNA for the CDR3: TGTGCCAGCAGGGGGGACTCCTACGAGCAGTACTTC.